This record covers a single T cell receptor (beta chain). The data stem from a study of OX40 agonist ivuxolimab in advanced cancers. Sequenced by immunoSEQ multiplex PCR; TCRdb stores in-frame clones only, minus some. Of under 55,000 clones listed, 85% to 95% are singletons. This sequence was found in an adult with an advanced solid tumor such as melanoma, head and neck, liver or kidney cancer. This specimen was CD4+ or CD8+ T cells sorted from blood, taken in a trial of the OX40 agonist ivuxolimab.

As DNA, the CDR3 is TGTGCCAGCAGCTCTGGACTTGACGCAGATACGCAGTATTTT. Its translation is CASSSGLDADTQYF. The chain combines TRBV7-2 with TRBJ2-3; perhaps TRBD2 as D (5 bases). The CDR3 has 14 residues. Trimming stripped 4 bases from V and 4 bases from J, with 12 bases between. CDR1 is SGHTA and CDR2 is FQGNSA in the germline V gene.